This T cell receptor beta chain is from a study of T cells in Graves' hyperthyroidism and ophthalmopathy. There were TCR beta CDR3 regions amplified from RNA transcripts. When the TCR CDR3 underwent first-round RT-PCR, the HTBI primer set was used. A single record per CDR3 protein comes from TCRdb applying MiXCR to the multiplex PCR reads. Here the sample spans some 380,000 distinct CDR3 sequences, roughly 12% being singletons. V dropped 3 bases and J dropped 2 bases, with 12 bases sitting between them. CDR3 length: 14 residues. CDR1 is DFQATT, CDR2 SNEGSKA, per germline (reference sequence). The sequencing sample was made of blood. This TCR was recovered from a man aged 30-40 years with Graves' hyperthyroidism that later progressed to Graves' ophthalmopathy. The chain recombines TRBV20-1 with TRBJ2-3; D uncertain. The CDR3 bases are TGCAGTGCTAGCCGGACGGATGACACAGATACGCAGTATTTT. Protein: CSASRTDDTDTQYF.